This T cell receptor beta chain was retrieved from a study of early T cells in non-severe SARS-CoV-2 infection. Study information: Bulk RNA taken from unsorted whole blood was sequenced, leaving chains unpaired.

Germline V lookup: CDR1 SGHTA, CDR2 FQGNSA. The CDR3 has 13 residues. V gave up 4 bases and J gave up 5 bases, with 11 bases separating them. As part of library construction, unique molecular identifiers were attached to individual cDNA molecules. TCRdb reprocessed the 5' RACE reads with MiXCR, giving one entry per CDR3 protein. The data hold 60,000 to 85,000 distinct CDR3 sequences, with around 15% observed a single time. Study-level points and caveats: A preference for anti-spike CD8 responses marked VDJdb matching, which missed private and CD4 specificities.

This clonotype was detected only a few times. Its cognate antigen is unknown. The TCR originated in an adult who was a healthcare worker with PCR-confirmed SARS-CoV-2 infection or an uninfected control (not recorded which). V gene TRBV7-2 combines with J gene TRBJ2-5, with D hard to call. Sample: whole blood. CDR3 loop: CASSSPALETQYF. The CDR3 nucleotides read TGTGCCAGCAGCTCCCCGGCTCTGGAGACCCAGTACTTC.